Listed below are T cell receptor beta chains from one sample, sequenced in a study of blood T cell repertoires in COVID-19. TCRdb keeps only in-frame clones here, not all; method: immunoSEQ multiplex PCR. This sample has over 120,000 clones; 85% to 90% occur once, and the top ten carry 8.5% to 9%. Sequencing was done on a sample of peripheral blood. The origin of the receptors is a woman between 45 and 60 years old with active or convalescent COVID-19. Both conserved end residues are part of each CDR3. A D gene is named only where the DNA matches it firmly. Size is stated for part of the rows, as once, few or many counts, or as a class when the clone is expanded.

J gene: TRBJ1-1
D gene: TRBD1
clone size: few
V gene: TRBV10-3
CDR3 DNA: TGTGCCACCGGACAGGGGGGGTTGAACACTGAAGCTTTCTTT
CDR3 protein: CATGQGGLNTEAFF

J gene: TRBJ1-1
D gene: TRBD1
clone size: NA
V gene: TRBV4-1
CDR3 DNA: TGCGCCAGCAGCCAAGCCCGCGGACAGGGCGTTGAGGAAGCTTTCTTT
CDR3 protein: CASSQARGQGVEEAFF

J gene: TRBJ2-1
D gene: TRBD2
clone size: NA
V gene: TRBV7-9
CDR3 DNA: TGTGCCAGCGGATTTAGCGGGAGGGCGGTTGAGCAGTTCTTC
CDR3 protein: CASGFSGRAVEQFF

J gene: TRBJ2-2
D gene: TRBD1
clone size: NA
V gene: TRBV7-3
CDR3 DNA: TGTGCCAGCAGCTTAGCGACAGGGACCGGGGAGCTGTTTTTT
CDR3 protein: CASSLATGTGELFF

J gene: TRBJ2-3
D gene: NA
clone size: NA
V gene: TRBV18
CDR3 DNA: TGTGCCAGCTCACCACGTAATGGAGCTAGCACAGATACGCAGTATTTT
CDR3 protein: CASSPRNGASTDTQYF

J gene: TRBJ2-1
D gene: NA
clone size: NA
V gene: TRBV18
CDR3 DNA: TGTGCCAGCTCTCCTAGTGTGTCCTACAATGAGCAGTTCTTC
CDR3 protein: CASSPSVSYNEQFF

J gene: TRBJ2-2
D gene: NA
clone size: once
V gene: TRBV27
CDR3 DNA: TGTGCCAGCCGGGGGAACACCGGGGAGCTGTTTTTT
CDR3 protein: CASRGNTGELFF

J gene: TRBJ2-3
D gene: NA
clone size: NA
V gene: TRBV7-9
CDR3 DNA: TGTGCCAGCAGCCAAGGGGCTCATAGGCGATTAGATACGCAGTATTTT
CDR3 protein: CASSQGAHRRLDTQYF

J gene: TRBJ2-3
D gene: TRBD2
clone size: NA
V gene: TRBV7-2
CDR3 DNA: TGTGCCAGCAGCTTCGCGGGGGGGGAGGTTACGCAGTATTTT
CDR3 protein: CASSFAGGEVTQYF

J gene: TRBJ2-3
D gene: NA
clone size: NA
V gene: TRBV10-3
CDR3 DNA: TGTGCCATCAGTGAGTCGGGTGGGAGTTCCGGCACAGATACGCAGTATTTT
CDR3 protein: CAISESGGSSGTDTQYF

J gene: TRBJ2-5
D gene: TRBD1
clone size: NA
V gene: TRBV5-1
CDR3 DNA: TGCGCCAGCAGCGTAACCGGGACAGGGAAAGAGACCCAGTACTTC
CDR3 protein: CASSVTGTGKETQYF

J gene: TRBJ2-1
D gene: NA
clone size: NA
V gene: TRBV2
CDR3 DNA: TGTGCCAGCACCCGCGAGGGCGACTACAATGAGCAGTTCTTC
CDR3 protein: CASTREGDYNEQFF

J gene: TRBJ2-3
D gene: TRBD2
clone size: NA
V gene: TRBV5-4
CDR3 DNA: TGTGCCAGCACCATAGGCCCGGGACTAGCGGGGGGCGGGGAGGATACGCAGTATTTT
CDR3 protein: CASTIGPGLAGGGEDTQYF

J gene: TRBJ1-5
D gene: NA
clone size: once
V gene: TRBV19
CDR3 DNA: TGTGCCAGTAAAGAAGCAGGTATCACGCCCCAGCATTTT
CDR3 protein: CASKEAGITPQHF

J gene: TRBJ1-1
D gene: NA
clone size: NA
V gene: TRBV13
CDR3 DNA: TGTGCCAGCAGCCCGCGCGGTGGAATAGCTGAAGCTTTCTTT
CDR3 protein: CASSPRGGIAEAFF

J gene: TRBJ2-2
D gene: NA
clone size: NA
V gene: TRBV9
CDR3 DNA: TGTGCCAGCAGCGTAGGACGGGGAAGGGTTTCCGGGGAGCTGTTTTTT
CDR3 protein: CASSVGRGRVSGELFF

J gene: TRBJ2-5
D gene: NA
clone size: NA
V gene: TRBV5-4
CDR3 DNA: TGTGCCAGCAGCTTACCGGGACTCCAGAAAGAGACCCAGTACTTC
CDR3 protein: CASSLPGLQKETQYF

J gene: TRBJ1-1
D gene: NA
clone size: once
V gene: TRBV27
CDR3 DNA: TGTGCCAGCAGCTGGGGGCAGAACACTGAAGCTTTCTTT
CDR3 protein: CASSWGQNTEAFF

J gene: TRBJ2-1
D gene: NA
clone size: NA
V gene: TRBV19
CDR3 DNA: TGTGCCAGTAGTATTGGGAGCCGGGAGCAGTTCTTC
CDR3 protein: CASSIGSREQFF

J gene: TRBJ1-2
D gene: NA
clone size: NA
V gene: TRBV30
CDR3 DNA: TGTGCCTGGCAGGGACCATACGCGATCGGGGGCTATGGCTACACCTTC
CDR3 protein: CAWQGPYAIGGYGYTF

J gene: TRBJ1-2
D gene: NA
clone size: few
V gene: TRBV4-2
CDR3 DNA: TGTGCCAGCAGACCGCCAGGGCCCTATGGCTACACCTTC
CDR3 protein: CASRPPGPYGYTF

J gene: TRBJ2-2
D gene: NA
clone size: NA
V gene: TRBV3-1/TRBV3-2
CDR3 DNA: TGTGCCAGCAGCCAAATGTCACGGTCCGGGGAGCTGTTTTTT
CDR3 protein: CASSQMSRSGELFF

J gene: TRBJ1-1
D gene: NA
clone size: NA
V gene: TRBV5-4
CDR3 DNA: TGTGCCAGCAGCTTCGCATCGACAGTTCCCACTGAAGCTTTCTTT
CDR3 protein: CASSFASTVPTEAFF

J gene: TRBJ2-2
D gene: TRBD1
clone size: once
V gene: TRBV9
CDR3 DNA: TGTGCCAGCACATCAGGCGCAACAGGGGGAGATACCTACACCGGGGAGCTGTTTTTT
CDR3 protein: CASTSGATGGDTYTGELFF

J gene: TRBJ1-2
D gene: TRBD1
clone size: NA
V gene: TRBV4-1
CDR3 DNA: TGCGCCAGCAGCGCCCCCGGACAGGGAGAGGGCTATGGCTACACCTTC
CDR3 protein: CASSAPGQGEGYGYTF

J gene: TRBJ1-1
D gene: TRBD1
clone size: NA
V gene: TRBV10-3
CDR3 DNA: TGTGCCATCAGTGAGGACAGGGGGAACACTGAAGCTTTCTTT
CDR3 protein: CAISEDRGNTEAFF

J gene: TRBJ2-5
D gene: NA
clone size: NA
V gene: TRBV5-5
CDR3 DNA: TGTGCCAGCAGCTTAGAGGGCACTCCCCAAGAGACCCAGTACTTC
CDR3 protein: CASSLEGTPQETQYF

J gene: TRBJ2-7
D gene: TRBD2
clone size: NA
V gene: TRBV18
CDR3 DNA: TGTGCCAGCTCACCGGGACTAGCGGGGCGACGACTCTACGAGCAGTACTTC
CDR3 protein: CASSPGLAGRRLYEQYF

J gene: TRBJ1-5
D gene: TRBD1
clone size: NA
V gene: TRBV10-3
CDR3 DNA: TGTGCCATCACCCCGGACAGGGATCAGCCCCAGCATTTT
CDR3 protein: CAITPDRDQPQHF

J gene: TRBJ1-1
D gene: TRBD1
clone size: NA
V gene: TRBV5-1
CDR3 DNA: TGCGCCAGCAGCTTGGCCCAGACAGGGAGTACTGAAGCTTTCTTT
CDR3 protein: CASSLAQTGSTEAFF

J gene: TRBJ2-1
D gene: NA
clone size: NA
V gene: TRBV4-3
CDR3 DNA: TGCGCCAGCAGCCAAGATAGAGGGATTTCCTACAATGAGCAGTTCTTC
CDR3 protein: CASSQDRGISYNEQFF

J gene: TRBJ2-3
D gene: NA
clone size: NA
V gene: TRBV6-5
CDR3 DNA: TGTGCCAGCACCCACGGGGAAACGCAGTATTTT
CDR3 protein: CASTHGETQYF

J gene: TRBJ1-6
D gene: NA
clone size: NA
V gene: TRBV27
CDR3 DNA: TGTGCCAGCAGTTTGGGGGCCTCCTATAATTCACCCCTCCACTTT
CDR3 protein: CASSLGASYNSPLHF